A selection of T cell receptor beta chains follows, all from one sample in a study of cytomegalovirus exposure and HLA in healthy donors. Produced via immunoSEQ multiplex PCR; TCRdb's table is partial and in-frame only. The data show 200,000 to 300,000 clones, roughly 88% seen once. Sequences were obtained from PBMCs. Source of these receptors: a woman in her 30s in good health and CMV-seronegative. Both conserved end residues are trimmed from each CDR3.

>TRBJ1-1|TRBV6-6
ASSYSGRTGRAF
>TRBJ2-3|TRBV10-1
ASSPFRAVRTDTQY
>TRBJ2-7|TRBV28
ASSLVAGGSYEQY
>TRBJ2-6|TRBV7-8
ASSRQGQPGANVLT
>TRBJ2-5|TRBV28
ASSLSGEETQY
>TRBJ1-4|TRBV28
ASSRGGNEKLF
>TRBJ1-1|TRBV19
ASTLMEGKNTEAF
>TRBJ2-7|TRBV19
ASSIIRGAYEQY
>TRBJ2-1|TRBV28
ATEISSGRSSEQF
>TRBJ2-2|TRBV4-3
ASSQPADTGELF
>TRBJ2-2|TRBV7-8
ASRNSREYTNTGELF
>TRBJ1-5|TRBV21-1
ASTNQGAYQPQH
>TRBJ2-1|TRBV19
ASSIVQISSYNEQF
>TRBJ2-7|TRBV7-2
ASSSGGHEQY
>TRBJ1-1|TRBV30
AWRGGQGALKAF
>TRBJ2-5|TRBV7-2
ASSSDRVQETQY
>TRBJ2-3|TRBV5-1
ASRRRTGDTDTQY
>TRBJ2-7|TRBV19
ASMGADYEQY
>TRBJ2-1|TRBV4-3
ASSQESDHNEQF
>TRBJ2-5|TRBV7-9
ASSLWAGGLETQY